The 8 T cell receptor beta chains below were found in one sample sequenced in a study of CD8 T cells in ankylosing spondylitis. TCRdb passed the 5' RACE reads through MiXCR, listing each CDR3 protein once. The data contain a few hundred thousand distinct CDR3 sequences, approximately 12% of them seen just once; the ten biggest clones take up 6% to 7.5%. The sequenced sample was blood, either unsorted or a sorted T cell fraction (not recorded which). Source of these receptors: a male donor with ankylosing spondylitis or in good health (not recorded which).

This clonotype was seen more than once but under ten times. This rearrangement joins TRBV10-2 to TRBJ2-7; 8 nucleotides agree with TRBD2. J lost 3 bases, V lost 5 bases, and 9 bases had no gene match. The length of the CDR3 is 15 residues. Germline V CDR1 and CDR2: WSHSY, SAAADI. The CDR3, as DNA: TGCGCCAGCAGTTGGTTAGCGGGATATAACTACGAGCAGTACTTC. It is translated as CASSWLAGYNYEQYF.

This clonotype came up many times. The rearrangement uses TRBV20-1 and TRBJ2-4; TRBD1 matches at 7 bases. Germline V gene lookup returns CDR1 DFQATT and CDR2 SNEGSKA (reference sequence). This CDR3 spans 12 amino acids. V trimming: 5 bases; J trimming: 7 bases; junction bases outside the gene matches: 5. CDR3 nucleotide sequence: TGCAGTGCTGGAGGACAGGCTAACATTCAGTACTTC. This gives the protein CSAGGQANIQYF.

The chain is built from TRBV15 and TRBJ2-7; 12 bases match TRBD2. With V trimmed by 0 bases and J by 6 bases, 6 bases remained unmatched. Germline-derived CDR1 and CDR2 are LNHNV and YYDKDF (reference sequence). The CDR3 extends over 16 amino acids. The CDR3 spells CATSRETSGSASEQYF. In DNA, the CDR3 is TGTGCCACCAGCAGAGAGACTAGCGGGAGTGCATCCGAGCAGTACTTC. Together with reference TRBV15 and TRBJ2-7, the CDR3 gives the full variable domain: DAMVIQNPRYQVTQFGKPVTLSCSQTLNHNVMYWYQQKSSQAPKLLFHYYDKDFNNEADTPDNFQSRRPNTSFCFLDIRSPGLGDTAMYLCATSRETSGSASEQYFGPGTRLTVT.

The chain carries TRBV6-6 and TRBJ1-5; a weak D match, TRBD1 (5 bases). Trimming left V 7 bases short and J 7 bases short, with 8 bases between. The V gene's germline CDR1 is MNHNY and CDR2 SVGAGI (reference sequence). CDR3 length: 11 amino acids. This chain's CDR3 is CASTQGQPQHF. The CDR3 coding sequence is TGTGCCAGCACTCAGGGCCAGCCCCAGCATTTT.

This clonotype was recorded many times. The V call is TRBV10-3, the J call TRBJ2-2, with 9 nucleotides matching TRBD1. The ends lost 4 bases at V and 4 bases at J; junction bases unmatched: 1. The CDR3 has 14 amino acids. Germline CDR1 reads ENHRY; CDR2 reads SYGVKD. The CDR3 protein is CAISGQGGTGELFF. The CDR3 region has the DNA TGTGCCATCAGTGGACAGGGGGGCACCGGGGAGCTGTTTTTT.

This clonotype was seen more than once but under ten times. The chain links TRBV11-2 to TRBJ2-1; TRBD1 matches at 9 bases. The CDR3 consists of 15 residues. V lost 5 bases to trimming and J lost 7 bases; unmatched junction nucleotides: 9. The germline CDR1 and CDR2 sequences are SGHAT and FQNNGV. The CDR3 DNA reads as TGTGCCAGCAGCCCCGGGACAGGGTCTATTAATGAGCAGTTCTTC. Its protein is CASSPGTGSINEQFF.

This clonotype was detected a few times. CDR3 residues: CASSQTGGLEKLFF. The CDR3 coding sequence is TGTGCCAGCAGCCAGACAGGGGGACTTGAAAAACTGTTTTTT. V is TRBV28 and J is TRBJ1-4; 9 bases map to TRBD1. The germline V gene encodes CDR1 MDHEN and CDR2 SYDVKM. The CDR3 spans 14 residues. Trimming at V came to 6 bases and at J to 7 bases, leaving 6 bases not matched to a gene.

This clonotype was detected many times. The rearrangement uses TRBV4-1 and TRBJ2-2; 8 nucleotides line up with TRBD1. This CDR3 contains 15 residues. With V trimmed by 1 base and J by 5 bases, 3 bases remained unmatched. Germline CDR1 reads MGHRA; CDR2 reads YSYEKL. CDR3 residues: CASSQAGGPTGELFF. DNA for the CDR3: TGCGCCAGCAGCCAAGCAGGGGGCCCAACCGGGGAGCTGTTTTTT.